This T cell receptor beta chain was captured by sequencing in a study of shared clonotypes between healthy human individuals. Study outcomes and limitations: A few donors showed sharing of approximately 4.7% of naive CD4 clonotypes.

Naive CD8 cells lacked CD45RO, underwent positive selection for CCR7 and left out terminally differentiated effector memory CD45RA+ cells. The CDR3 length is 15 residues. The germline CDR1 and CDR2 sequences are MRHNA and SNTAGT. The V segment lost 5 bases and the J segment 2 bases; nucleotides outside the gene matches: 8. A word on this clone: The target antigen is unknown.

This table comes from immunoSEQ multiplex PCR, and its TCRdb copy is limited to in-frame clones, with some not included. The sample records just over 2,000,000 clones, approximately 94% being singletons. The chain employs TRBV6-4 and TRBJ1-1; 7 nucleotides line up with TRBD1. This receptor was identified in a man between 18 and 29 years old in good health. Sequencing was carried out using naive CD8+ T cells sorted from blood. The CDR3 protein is CASSRLQGVNTEAFF. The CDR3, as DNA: TGTGCCAGCAGTCGGTTGCAGGGGGTAAACACTGAAGCTTTCTTT.